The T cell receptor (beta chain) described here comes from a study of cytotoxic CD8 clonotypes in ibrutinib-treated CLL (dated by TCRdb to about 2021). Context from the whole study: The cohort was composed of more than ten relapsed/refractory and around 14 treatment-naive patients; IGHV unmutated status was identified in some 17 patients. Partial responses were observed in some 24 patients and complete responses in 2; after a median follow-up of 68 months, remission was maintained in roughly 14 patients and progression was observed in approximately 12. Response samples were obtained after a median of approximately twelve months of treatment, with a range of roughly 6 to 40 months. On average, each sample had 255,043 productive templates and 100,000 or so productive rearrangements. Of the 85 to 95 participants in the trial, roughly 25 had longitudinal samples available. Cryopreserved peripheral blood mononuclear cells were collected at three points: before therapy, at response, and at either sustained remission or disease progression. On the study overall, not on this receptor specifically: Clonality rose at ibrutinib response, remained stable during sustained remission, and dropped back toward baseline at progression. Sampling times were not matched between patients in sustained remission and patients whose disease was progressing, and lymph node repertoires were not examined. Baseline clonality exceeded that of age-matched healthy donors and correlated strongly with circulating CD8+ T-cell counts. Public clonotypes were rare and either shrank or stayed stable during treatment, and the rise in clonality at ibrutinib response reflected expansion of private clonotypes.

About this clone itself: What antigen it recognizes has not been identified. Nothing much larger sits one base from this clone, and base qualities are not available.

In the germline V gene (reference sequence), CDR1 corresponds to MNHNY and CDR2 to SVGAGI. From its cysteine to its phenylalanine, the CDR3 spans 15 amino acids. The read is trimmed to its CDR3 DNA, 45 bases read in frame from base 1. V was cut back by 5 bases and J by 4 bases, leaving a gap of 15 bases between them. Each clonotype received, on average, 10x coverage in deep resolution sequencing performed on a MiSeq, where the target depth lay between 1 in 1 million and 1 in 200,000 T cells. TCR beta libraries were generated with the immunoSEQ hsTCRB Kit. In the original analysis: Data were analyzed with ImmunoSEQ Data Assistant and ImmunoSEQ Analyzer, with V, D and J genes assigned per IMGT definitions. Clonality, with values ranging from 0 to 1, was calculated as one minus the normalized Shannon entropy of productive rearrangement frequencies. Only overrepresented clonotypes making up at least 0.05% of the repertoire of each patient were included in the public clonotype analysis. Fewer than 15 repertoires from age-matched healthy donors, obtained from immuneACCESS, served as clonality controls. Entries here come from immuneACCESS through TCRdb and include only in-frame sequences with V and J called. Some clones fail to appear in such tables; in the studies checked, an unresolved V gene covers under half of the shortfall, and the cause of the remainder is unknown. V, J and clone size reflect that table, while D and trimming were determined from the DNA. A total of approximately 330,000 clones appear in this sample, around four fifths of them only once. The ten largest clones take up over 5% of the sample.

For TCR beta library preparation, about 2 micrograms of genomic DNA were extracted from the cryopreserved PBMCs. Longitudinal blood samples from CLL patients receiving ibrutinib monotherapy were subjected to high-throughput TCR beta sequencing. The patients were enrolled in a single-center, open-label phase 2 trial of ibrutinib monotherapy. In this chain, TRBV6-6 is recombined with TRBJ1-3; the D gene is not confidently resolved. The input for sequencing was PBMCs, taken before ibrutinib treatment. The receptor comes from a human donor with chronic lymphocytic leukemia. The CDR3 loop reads CASSLSRIMGNTIYF. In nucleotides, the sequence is TGTGCCAGCAGTCTCAGTCGGATAATGGGAAACACCATATATTTT.